Below, one TCR beta chain is given with its context. V lost 0 bases, J lost 4 bases, and 6 bases lay in between. This CDR3 has 14 residues. Germline-derived CDR1 and CDR2 are SSHAT and FNYEAQ (reference sequence). These data belong to a study of shared T cell receptors in the human thymus. Assay: immunoSEQ multiplex PCR; the TCRdb copy retains only in-frame clones and omits some. The sample holds about 380,000 clones, 95% seen once. Sample: thymocytes. The chain carries TRBV7-7 and TRBJ2-2; D gene unclear. The sequence was obtained from a human donor. Written as DNA, the CDR3 is TGTGCCAGCAGCTTAGCGGAGACCACCGGGGAGCTGTTTTTT. This gives the protein CASSLAETTGELFF.